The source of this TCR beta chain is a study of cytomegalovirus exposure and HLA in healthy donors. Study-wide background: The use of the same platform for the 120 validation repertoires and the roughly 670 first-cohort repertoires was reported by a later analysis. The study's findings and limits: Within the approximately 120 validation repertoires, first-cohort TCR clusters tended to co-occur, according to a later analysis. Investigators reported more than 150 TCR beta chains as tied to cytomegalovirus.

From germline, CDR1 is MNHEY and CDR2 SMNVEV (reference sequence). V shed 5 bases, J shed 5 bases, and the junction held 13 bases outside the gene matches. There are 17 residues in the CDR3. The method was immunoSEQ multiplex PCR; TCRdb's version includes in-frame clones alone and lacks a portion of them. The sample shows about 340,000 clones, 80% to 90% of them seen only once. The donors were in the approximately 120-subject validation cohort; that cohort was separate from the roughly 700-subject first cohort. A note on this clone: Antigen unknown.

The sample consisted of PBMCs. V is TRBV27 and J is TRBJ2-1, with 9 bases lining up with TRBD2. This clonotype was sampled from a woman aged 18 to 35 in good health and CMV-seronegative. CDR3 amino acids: CASSPPAAGGENNEQFF. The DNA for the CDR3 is TGTGCCAGCAGTCCCCCGGCAGCGGGAGGAGAGAACAATGAGCAGTTCTTC.